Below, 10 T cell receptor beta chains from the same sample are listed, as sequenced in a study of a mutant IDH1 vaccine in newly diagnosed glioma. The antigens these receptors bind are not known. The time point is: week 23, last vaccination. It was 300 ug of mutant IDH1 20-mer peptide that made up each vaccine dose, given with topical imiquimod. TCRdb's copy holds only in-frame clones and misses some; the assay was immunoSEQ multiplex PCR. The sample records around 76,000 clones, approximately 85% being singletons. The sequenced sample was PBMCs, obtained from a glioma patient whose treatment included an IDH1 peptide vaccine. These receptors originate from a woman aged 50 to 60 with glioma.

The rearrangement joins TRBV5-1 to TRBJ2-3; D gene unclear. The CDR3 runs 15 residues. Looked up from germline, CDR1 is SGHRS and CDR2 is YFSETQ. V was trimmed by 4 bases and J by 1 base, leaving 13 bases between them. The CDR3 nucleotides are TGCGCCAGCAGCCCGCTGGGCAGTGGCACAGATACGCAGTATTTT. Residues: CASSPLGSGTDTQYF. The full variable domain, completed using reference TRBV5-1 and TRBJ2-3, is KAGVTQTPRYLIKTRGQQVTLSCSPISGHRSVSWYQQTPGQGLQFLFEYFSETQRNKGNFPGRFSGRQFSNSRSEMNVSTLELGDSALYLCASSPLGSGTDTQYFGPGTRLTVL.

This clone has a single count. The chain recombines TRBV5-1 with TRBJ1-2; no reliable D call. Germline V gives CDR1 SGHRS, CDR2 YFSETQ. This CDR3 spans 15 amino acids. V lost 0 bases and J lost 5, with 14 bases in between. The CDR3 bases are TGCGCCAGCAGCTTGGAGACGGCGGATCTTTATGGCTACACCTTC. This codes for CASSLETADLYGYTF.

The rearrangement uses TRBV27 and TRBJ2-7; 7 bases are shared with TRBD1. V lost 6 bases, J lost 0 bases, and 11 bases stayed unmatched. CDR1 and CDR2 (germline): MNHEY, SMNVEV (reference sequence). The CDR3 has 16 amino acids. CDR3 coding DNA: TGTGCCAGCAGCCCTAGACAGGGCGCTAGCTCCTACGAGCAGTACTTC. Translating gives CASSPRQGASSYEQYF.

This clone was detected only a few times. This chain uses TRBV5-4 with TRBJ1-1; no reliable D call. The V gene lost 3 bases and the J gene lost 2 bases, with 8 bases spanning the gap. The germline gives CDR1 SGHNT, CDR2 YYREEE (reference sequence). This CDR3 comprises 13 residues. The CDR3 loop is CASSSAANTEAFF. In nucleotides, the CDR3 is TGTGCCAGCAGCTCGGCCGCTAACACTGAAGCTTTCTTT. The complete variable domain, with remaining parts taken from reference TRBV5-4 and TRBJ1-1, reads ETGVTQSPTHLIKTRGQQVTLRCSSQSGHNTVSWYQQALGQGPQFIFQYYREEENGRGNFPPRFSGLQFPNYSSELNVNALELDDSALYLCASSSAANTEAFFGQGTRLTVV.

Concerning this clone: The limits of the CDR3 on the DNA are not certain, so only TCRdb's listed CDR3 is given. CDR3: CASSATWDFGVGTEAFF. This chain connects TRBV21-1 to TRBJ1-1. TRBV21-1 is designated a pseudogene. The CDR3 extends over 17 residues, inclusive of both ends.

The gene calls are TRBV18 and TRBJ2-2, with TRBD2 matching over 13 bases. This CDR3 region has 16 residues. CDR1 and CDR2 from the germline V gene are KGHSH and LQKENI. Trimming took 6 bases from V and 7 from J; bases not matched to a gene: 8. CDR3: CASSSGLAGVVGELFF. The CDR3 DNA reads TGTGCCAGCTCTTCCGGACTAGCGGGAGTTGTCGGGGAGCTGTTTTTT.

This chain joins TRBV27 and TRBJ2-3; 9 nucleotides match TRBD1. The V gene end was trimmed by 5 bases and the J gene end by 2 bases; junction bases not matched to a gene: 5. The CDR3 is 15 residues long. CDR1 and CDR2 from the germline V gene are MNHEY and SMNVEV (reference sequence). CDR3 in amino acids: CASSPRDRDTDTQYF. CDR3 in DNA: TGTGCCAGCAGTCCCCGGGACAGGGACACAGATACGCAGTATTTT.

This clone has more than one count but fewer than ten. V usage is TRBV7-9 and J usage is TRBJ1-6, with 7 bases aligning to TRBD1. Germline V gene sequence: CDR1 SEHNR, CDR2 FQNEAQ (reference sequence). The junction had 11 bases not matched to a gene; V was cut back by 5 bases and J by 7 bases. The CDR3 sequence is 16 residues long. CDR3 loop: CASSHLSGGRNSPLHF. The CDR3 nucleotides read TGTGCCAGCAGCCATCTGTCAGGGGGAAGAAATTCACCCCTCCACTTT.

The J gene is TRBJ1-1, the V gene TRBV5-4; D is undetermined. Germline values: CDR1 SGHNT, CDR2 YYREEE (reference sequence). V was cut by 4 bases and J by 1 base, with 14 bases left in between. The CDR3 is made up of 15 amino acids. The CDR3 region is CASSLSQAGNTEAFF. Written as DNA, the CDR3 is TGTGCCAGCAGCCTGAGCCAGGCGGGGAACACTGAAGCTTTCTTT.

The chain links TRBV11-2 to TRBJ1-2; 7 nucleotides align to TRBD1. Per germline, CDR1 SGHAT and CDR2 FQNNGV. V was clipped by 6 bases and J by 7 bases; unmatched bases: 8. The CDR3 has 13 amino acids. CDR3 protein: CASSGPGQSGYTF. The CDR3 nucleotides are TGTGCCAGCAGTGGTCCGGGACAGAGTGGCTACACCTTC.